These T cell receptor beta chains were read from a single sample in a study of persistence of HIV-infected CD4 T cells. These TCRs are of unknown antigen specificity. Sequenced by immunoSEQ multiplex PCR; TCRdb stores in-frame clones only, minus some. Found here are about 47,000 clones, 80% to 95% of them singletons; the top ten hold approximately 2%. Sequencing used CD4+ T cells sorted from PBMCs after approximately 20-hour stimulation, obtained from a patient who received antiretroviral therapy. Receptors were obtained from an adult man with HIV who was CMV-seropositive. Each CDR3 is given with its conserved first and last residue. The D gene is left open where the match is weak. Only some rows state a clone size, as once, few, many or a class for expanded clones.

CDR3nt | CDR3aa | abundance | d_gene | j_gene | v_gene
TGTGCCAGCAGCCCCACAGGGCCTCAGCCCCAGCATTTT | CASSPTGPQPQHF | - | - | TRBJ1-5 | TRBV6-5
TGTGCCAGCAGGCAGAGCCCGGACTCGACTGAAGCTTTCTTT | CASRQSPDSTEAFF | - | - | TRBJ1-1 | TRBV7-9
TGTGCCAGCCCTCCTAGCGGGGGGGACACCGGGGAGCTGTTTTTT | CASPPSGGDTGELFF | - | TRBD2 | TRBJ2-2 | TRBV28
TGTGCCACCCTCTCTGGAAACACCATATATTTT | CATLSGNTIYF | - | - | TRBJ1-3 | TRBV28
TGTGCCAGCACCCCCGGGGTCGAGCAGTACTTC | CASTPGVEQYF | - | - | TRBJ2-7 | TRBV7-9
TGCGCCAGCAGCTCGGACCGGTTTGCTGGGGCCAACGTCCTGACTTTC | CASSSDRFAGANVLTF | - | - | TRBJ2-6 | TRBV5-1
TGTGCCAGCAGTTATTCGGGCGGAACGGACACCGGGGAGCTGTTTTTT | CASSYSGGTDTGELFF | - | - | TRBJ2-2 | TRBV6-5
TGTGCCAGCAGTGGTTTGAGGCGGGGACAGGTAAAAGGTACAGATACGCAGTATTTT | CASSGLRRGQVKGTDTQYF | - | TRBD1 | TRBJ2-3 | TRBV2
TGTGCCAGCAGGACAGACTCCAATCAGCCCCAGCATTTT | CASRTDSNQPQHF | - | - | TRBJ1-5 | TRBV2
TGTGCCACCGAACAGGGTCGGAGCACCTTC | CATEQGRSTF | - | - | TRBJ1-2 | TRBV6-5
TGTGCCAGCACCGAGGAGGACGATGGCTACACCTTC | CASTEEDDGYTF | - | - | TRBJ1-2 | TRBV28
TGTGCCAGCAGCTGGGACAGAGTATACGAGCAGTACTTC | CASSWDRVYEQYF | - | TRBD1 | TRBJ2-7 | TRBV12-3/TRBV12-4
TGTGCCAGCAGCCCGCGGGGGCTTTCCTACAATGAGCAGTTCTTC | CASSPRGLSYNEQFF | - | - | TRBJ2-1 | TRBV7-2
TGTGCCAGCAGTTTCTACCACGAGCAGTACTTC | CASSFYHEQYF | - | - | TRBJ2-7 | TRBV28
TGTGCCACCAGGACCGTTGGACAGACGAACACTGAAGCTTTCTTT | CATRTVGQTNTEAFF | few | - | TRBJ1-1 | TRBV15
TGCGCCAGCAGCTTCAGCGGCTACGAGCAGTACTTC | CASSFSGYEQYF | - | - | TRBJ2-7 | TRBV5-1
TGTGCCAGCAAAGCGGACAGGGGGAATGAAAAACTGTTTTTT | CASKADRGNEKLFF | once | TRBD1 | TRBJ1-4 | TRBV2
TGTGCCAGCAGCCCCGCAGGGAGGGGAGGCTACACCTTC | CASSPAGRGGYTF | - | - | TRBJ1-2 | TRBV7-9